In its sample, the clone carrying this T cell receptor (beta chain) ranks as medium-sized. The data belong to a study of graft-versus-host responses after intestinal transplantation. The wider study: Recipients were given multivisceral, liver-intestinal, or isolated intestinal transplants. Once they had received anti-thymocyte globulin induction, all recipients took tacrolimus and steroids for approximately 3 years.

Study-level results: Researchers found GvH clones in recipient marrow, and some showed up first in ileum or blood.

The table came from immunoSEQ multiplex PCR; TCRdb's copy has only in-frame clones and leaves some out. Altogether around 20,000 clones are present, less than 60% being singletons, with the ten largest covering 0.88%. The germline V gene has CDR1 SGDLS and CDR2 YYNGEE. V lost 0 bases, J lost 6 bases, and 9 bases stayed unmatched. The CDR3 covers 16 residues. The TCR originated in a human patient who received an intestinal transplant. This sequence joins TRBV9 and TRBJ2-3; 8 nucleotides align to TRBD2. The specimen comprised alloreactive CD4+ T cells from a mixed lymphocyte reaction culture, sampled before intestinal transplant. Subset noted: CFSE-low proliferating T cells sorted from roughly 6-day pre-transplant mixed lymphocyte reaction (GvH or HvG direction). The CDR3 DNA sequence: TGTGCCAGCAGCGTAGCGGGGGGGCAGGTGGTGGATACGCAGTATTTT. Translation gives CASSVAGGQVVDTQYF. The full variable domain, in which reference TRBV9 and TRBJ2-3 provide the parts outside the CDR3, is DSGVTQTPKHLITATGQRVTLRCSPRSGDLSVYWYQQSLDQGLQFLIQYYNGEERAKGNILERFSAQQFPDLHSELNLSSLELGDSALYFCASSVAGGQVVDTQYFGPGTRLTVL.